Listed here are 6 T cell receptor beta chains from one sample, sequenced in a study of T cell repertoires in cytomegalovirus infection. One entry per CDR3 protein results from TCRdb running MiXCR on the reads. The top ten clones hold 9.5% to 13% of a sample with roughly 130,000 distinct CDR3 sequences, almost 9% of them seen once. Source material: PBMCs. These receptors all come from a human donor in good health (CMV status not recorded). Some clones in this sample may be carry-over from other donors' samples.

Worth noting for this clonotype: A much larger clone differs from this one at a single base, so this may be a read error. The chain recombines TRBV25-1 with TRBJ2-7; weak D call: TRBD1 (5 bases). Germline V gene data show CDR1 as MGHDK and CDR2 as SYGVNS. The CDR3 has 16 amino acids. Here the CDR3 reads CVSSLNLLTGSYEQYF. In DNA, the CDR3 is TGTGTCAGCAGTCTAAACCTCCTTACAGGCTCCTACGAGCAGTACTTC.

This clonotype was seen repeatedly, ten times or more. The J gene is TRBJ2-7, the V gene TRBV12-5; 12 nucleotides align to TRBD2. Germline lookup yields CDR1 LGHNT and CDR2 FRNRAP. The CDR3 consists of 16 residues. With V trimmed by 5 bases and J by 4 bases, 9 bases remained unmatched. CDR3 in amino acids: CASGPPRTSGVYEQYF. CDR3 bases: TGTGCTAGTGGTCCCCCCCGGACTAGCGGGGTATACGAGCAGTACTTC. Drawing the rest from reference TRBV12-5 and TRBJ2-7, the complete variable domain is DARVTQTPRHKVTEMGQEVTMRCQPILGHNTVFWYRQTMMQGLELLAYFRNRAPLDDSGMPKDRFSAEMPDATLATLKIQPSEPRDSAVYFCASGPPRTSGVYEQYFGPGTRLTVT.

This clonotype was seen a few times. The V and J genes are TRBV29-1 and TRBJ1-2; D is undetermined. The CDR3 runs 13 residues. Looked up from germline, CDR1 is SQVTM and CDR2 is ANQGSEA. Trimming shortened V by 5 bases and J by 1 base, and 11 bases separated the two germline ends. In DNA, the CDR3 is TGCAGCGTTACCCAGGAGAGTAACTATGGCTACACCTTC. It translates to CSVTQESNYGYTF.

This clonotype was found many times. The rearrangement uses TRBV7-2 and TRBJ2-3, with 10 bases that match TRBD1. The CDR3 is 15 amino acids. J was trimmed by 4 bases and V by 5 bases; bases with no gene match: 6. Germline CDR1 SGHTA, CDR2 FQGNSA. The chain's CDR3 is CASSPRTGGADTQYF. CDR3 DNA sequence: TGTGCCAGCAGCCCGAGGACAGGGGGGGCAGATACGCAGTATTTT.

This clonotype has a handful of counts. This chain links TRBV7-9 with TRBJ2-3, with 10 bases lining up with TRBD2. Germline CDR1 reads SEHNR; CDR2 reads FQNEAQ (reference sequence). CDR3 length: 14 amino acids. With V trimmed by 5 bases and J by 7 bases, 6 bases remained unmatched. CDR3 sequence reads: CASSRGTSVNTQYF. The CDR3 coding sequence is TGTGCCAGCAGCCGGGGGACTAGCGTAAATACGCAGTATTTT.

In DNA form, the CDR3 reads TGTGCCAGCAGTTTGTCCAGAGAGACCACAGATACGCAGTATTTT. It is translated as CASSLSRETTDTQYF. V gene TRBV28 combines with J gene TRBJ2-3; D is undetermined. The CDR3 runs 15 residues. Trimming removed 3 bases at V and 2 bases at J, with 12 bases between. CDR1 MDHEN and CDR2 SYDVKM come from the germline V gene. Combining the CDR3 with reference TRBV28 and TRBJ2-3 gives the whole variable domain DVKVTQSSRYLVKRTGEKVFLECVQDMDHENMFWYRQDPGLGLRLIYFSYDVKMKEKGDIPEGYSVSREKKERFSLILESASTNQTSMYLCASSLSRETTDTQYFGPGTRLTVL.